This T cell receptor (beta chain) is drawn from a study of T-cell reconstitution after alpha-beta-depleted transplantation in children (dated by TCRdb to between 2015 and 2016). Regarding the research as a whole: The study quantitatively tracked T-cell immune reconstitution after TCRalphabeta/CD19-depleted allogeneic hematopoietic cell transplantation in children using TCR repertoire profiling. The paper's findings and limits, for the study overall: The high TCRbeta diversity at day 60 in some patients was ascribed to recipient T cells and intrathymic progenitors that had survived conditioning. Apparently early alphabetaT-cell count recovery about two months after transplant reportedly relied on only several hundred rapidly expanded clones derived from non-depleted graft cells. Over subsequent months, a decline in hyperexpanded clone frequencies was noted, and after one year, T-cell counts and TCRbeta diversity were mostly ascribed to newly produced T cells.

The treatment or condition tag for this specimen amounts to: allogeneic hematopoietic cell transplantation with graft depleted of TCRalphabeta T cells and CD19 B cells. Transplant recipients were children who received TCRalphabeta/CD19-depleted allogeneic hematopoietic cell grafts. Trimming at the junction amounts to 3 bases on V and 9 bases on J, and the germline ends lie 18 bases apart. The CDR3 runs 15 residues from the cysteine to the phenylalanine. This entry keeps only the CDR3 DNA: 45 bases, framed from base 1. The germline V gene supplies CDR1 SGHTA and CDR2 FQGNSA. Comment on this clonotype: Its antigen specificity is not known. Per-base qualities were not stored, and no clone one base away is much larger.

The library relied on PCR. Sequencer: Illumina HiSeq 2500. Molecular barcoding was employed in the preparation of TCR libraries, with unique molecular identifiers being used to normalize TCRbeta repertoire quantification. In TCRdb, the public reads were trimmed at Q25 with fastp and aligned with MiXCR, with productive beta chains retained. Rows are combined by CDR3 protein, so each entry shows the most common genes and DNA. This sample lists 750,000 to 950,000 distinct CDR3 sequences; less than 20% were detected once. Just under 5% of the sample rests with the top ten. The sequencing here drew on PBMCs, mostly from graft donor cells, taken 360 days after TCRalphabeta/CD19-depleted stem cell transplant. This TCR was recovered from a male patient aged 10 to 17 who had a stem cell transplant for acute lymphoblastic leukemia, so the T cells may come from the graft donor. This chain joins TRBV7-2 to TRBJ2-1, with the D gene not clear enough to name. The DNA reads TGTGCCAGCAGCTTCAGCCATGTCGGGTCCATTGAGCAGTTCTTC. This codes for CASSFSHVGSIEQFF.